This paragraph covers one T cell receptor (beta chain) sequence. Sequencing was performed with immunoSEQ multiplex PCR; in TCRdb, only in-frame clones are kept and a portion is missing. The sample records around 130,000 clones, around nine tenths being singletons. This sample was included in a study of control samples from healthy donors and cancer patients. This CDR3 has 17 residues. Germline V gene sequence: CDR1 SGHAT, CDR2 FQNNGV. V was trimmed by 0 bases and J by 5 bases, leaving 19 bases between them. Sequencing used blood. This TCR was recovered from a man between 45 and 60 years old in good health. This chain uses TRBV11-2 with TRBJ2-5, with D possibly matching TRBD2 (5 bases). The CDR3 loop reads CASSLDYDGELGETQYF. In DNA form, the CDR3 reads TGTGCCAGCAGCTTAGATTATGATGGGGAGTTGGGGGAGACCCAGTACTTC.